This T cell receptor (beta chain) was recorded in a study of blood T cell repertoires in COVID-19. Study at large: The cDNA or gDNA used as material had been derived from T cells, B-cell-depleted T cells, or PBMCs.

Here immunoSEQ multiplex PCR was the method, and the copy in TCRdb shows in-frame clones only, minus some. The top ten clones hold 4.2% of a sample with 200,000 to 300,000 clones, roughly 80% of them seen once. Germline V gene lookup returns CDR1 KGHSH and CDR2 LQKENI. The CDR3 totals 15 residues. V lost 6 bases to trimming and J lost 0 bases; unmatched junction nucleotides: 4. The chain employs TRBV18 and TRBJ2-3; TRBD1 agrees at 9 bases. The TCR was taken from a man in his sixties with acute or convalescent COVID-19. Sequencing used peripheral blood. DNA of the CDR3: TGTGCCAGCTCCTGGGACAGGGAAAGCACAGATACGCAGTATTTT. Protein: CASSWDRESTDTQYF.